The T cell receptor beta chain under discussion was sequenced for a study of T cells expressing NK-cell markers. Study overall: TCR beta repertoires came from sorted CD3+CD56+NKG2C+, CD3+CD56+NKG2C- and CD3+CD56-NKG2C+ T cells. Points from the study as a whole: In a few donors, dominant clonotypes made up roughly 25-60.1% of CD3+CD56-NKG2C+ cells.

TCRdb re-called the 5' RACE reads and gives one entry per CDR3 protein, without DNA. This listing includes about 150,000 distinct CDR3 sequences. Per the germline V gene, CDR1 is SGHVS and CDR2 is FQNEAQ. The CDR3 totals 20 residues. On this clonotype: Its specificity is not known.

The source is a woman aged 45-65 years in good health. The specimen was blood T cells: a sorted CD56 or NKG2C T cell subset, CD4+ or CD8+ T cells, or bulk PBMC T cells (not recorded which). This chain links TRBV7-8 with TRBJ2-1; the TRBD2 assignment by TCRdb is unverifiable without DNA. The CDR3 protein is CASSLDWLAGGGVAYNEQFF.